This T cell receptor (beta chain) derives from a study of T cell repertoires in cytomegalovirus infection. About the research overall: Newly reported HLA-C-restricted and thoroughly characterized HLA-B-restricted CMV epitopes were employed. Indications came from public TCR beta signatures; they pointed to CMV infection and to a matching HLA type.

This clonotype occurred a few times. Its antigen is unidentified. General study points: Summed frequency of shared TCR beta families picked out CMV carriers who also had the relevant HLA.

MiXCR was run by TCRdb on the reads, yielding one entry per CDR3 protein. The data contain a few hundred thousand distinct CDR3 sequences, about 39% of them seen just once; the ten biggest clones take up about 41%. The receptor's source is a human donor in good health (CMV status not recorded). Some clones in this sample may be carry-over from other donors' samples. The sequencing used cultured PBMCs, collected from culture after CMV antigen stimulation.

CDR3 protein: CASSPLGGNTIYF. DNA for the CDR3: TGTGCCAGCAGCCCCCTCGGAGGAAACACCATATATTTT. The chain combines TRBV7-3 with TRBJ1-3; D gene ambiguous. Germline loops: CDR1 SGHTA, CDR2 FQGTGA. V was pared by 5 bases and J by 4 bases, with 9 bases between. The CDR3 totals 13 residues.